Listed here are 12 T cell receptor beta chains from one sample, sequenced in a study of T-cell memory formation after mild COVID-19. Using its own MiXCR run on the 5' RACE reads, TCRdb lists one record per CDR3 protein. The table has fewer than 650,000 distinct CDR3 sequences, roughly 17% seen once. Sample: PBMCs or a T cell subset sorted from them (not recorded which). These receptors came from an adult woman who had mild COVID-19 (a few samples of this study predate the infection). Cell type and time point are not known.

This clonotype has just a few counts. The rearrangement links TRBV9 to TRBJ2-7; 14 bases agree with TRBD2. CDR3 length: 15 residues. Germline values: CDR1 SGDLS, CDR2 YYNGEE. J lost 7 bases, V lost 3 bases, and 6 bases had no gene match. The CDR3 DNA follows: TGTGCCAGCAGCGCGACTAGCGGGGGGGCGGGGGAGCAGTACTTC. Encoded protein: CASSATSGGAGEQYF.

V gene TRBV27 combines with J gene TRBJ2-7; 7 nucleotides align to TRBD1. This CDR3 contains 16 residues. With V trimmed by 3 bases and J by 0 bases, 8 bases remained unmatched. CDR1 and CDR2 (germline): MNHEY, SMNVEV (reference sequence). CDR3 sequence reads: CASSFLGQSFSYEQYF. CDR3 nucleotides: TGTGCCAGCAGTTTCTTGGGACAGAGTTTCTCCTACGAGCAGTACTTC.

This clonotype was counted between two and nine times. The chain couples TRBV30 to TRBJ2-1, with 7 bases fitting TRBD2. This CDR3 has 15 residues. The V gene end was trimmed by 2 bases and the J gene end by 4 bases; junction bases not matched to a gene: 8. The germline V gene encodes CDR1 GTSNPN and CDR2 SVGIG (reference sequence). CDR3 sequence: CAWSPTGLYYNEQFF. The CDR3 DNA reads TGTGCCTGGAGTCCTACGGGACTATATTACAATGAGCAGTTCTTC.

This clonotype was counted a few times. The rearrangement joins TRBV9 to TRBJ2-3, with a possible D match to TRBD2 (6 bases). Germline lookup yields CDR1 SGDLS and CDR2 YYNGEE. The CDR3 contains 15 residues. V was shortened by 3 bases and J by 1 base, with 12 bases between the two germline ends. The CDR3, as DNA: TGTGCCAGCAGCGCCGGGACTCGAGGCACAGATACGCAGTATTTT. Translated: CASSAGTRGTDTQYF.

The chain employs TRBV12-3 or TRBV12-4 and TRBJ1-4; the D is unclear. With 6 bases removed from V and 0 bases from J, the gap between germline ends came to 8 bases. The CDR3 consists of 14 residues. The CDR3 is CASSHRATNEKLFF. The CDR3 nucleotides are TGTGCCAGCAGCCACAGAGCAACTAATGAAAAACTGTTTTTT.

There are many counts of this clonotype. The CDR3 loop is CASSGVGYEAFF. The CDR3 DNA reads TGTGCCAGCAGTGGAGTCGGTTATGAAGCTTTCTTT. The chain combines TRBV2 with TRBJ1-1; no clear D. V dropped 4 bases and J dropped 7 bases, with 10 bases sitting between them. CDR3 length equals 12 residues. The germline V gene has CDR1 SNHLY and CDR2 FYNNEI.

The chain links TRBV18 to TRBJ1-2; no clear D gene. Germline V gene sequence: CDR1 KGHSH, CDR2 LQKENI. CDR3 length: 15 residues. V was shortened by 0 bases and J by 0 bases, with 8 bases between the two germline ends. CDR3 DNA: TGTGCCAGCTCACCACCGGCAGCAACTAACTATGGCTACACCTTC. It codes for CASSPPAATNYGYTF. The variable domain in full, completed from reference TRBV18 and TRBJ1-2, reads NAGVMQNPRHLVRRRGQEARLRCSPMKGHSHVYWYRQLPEEGLKFMVYLQKENIIDESGMPKERFSAEFPKEGPSILRIQQVVRGDSAAYFCASSPPAATNYGYTFGSGTRLTVV.

The chain combines TRBV5-1 with TRBJ1-4, with D unresolved. The CDR3 is made up of 13 amino acids. Trimming left V 1 base short and J 7 bases short, with 8 bases between. Looked up from germline, CDR1 is SGHRS and CDR2 is YFSETQ. CDR3 loop: CASSLRVGEKLFF. CDR3 bases: TGCGCCAGCAGCTTGCGAGTCGGTGAAAAACTGTTTTTT.

This clonotype came up a few times. The chain joins TRBV20-1 to TRBJ2-7, with 13 bases matching TRBD2. This CDR3 has 18 residues. CDR1 is DFQATT, CDR2 SNEGSKA, per germline (reference sequence). V was pared by 0 bases and J by 2 bases, with 10 bases of the junction left unmatched. CDR3 sequence (DNA): TGCAGTGCTAGAGACGTCGGGACTAGCGGGACCACCACCTACGAGCAGTACTTC. Residues: CSARDVGTSGTTTYEQYF.

V and J are TRBV5-1 and TRBJ1-2; a possible D gene is TRBD1 (5 bases). Germline assignment: CDR1 SGHRS and CDR2 YFSETQ. The CDR3 extends over 14 amino acids. Trimming shortened V by 4 bases and J by 5 bases, and 15 bases separated the two germline ends. CDR3 region: CASSPDGGDYGYTF. The DNA for the CDR3 is TGCGCCAGCAGCCCGGATGGGGGGGATTATGGCTACACCTTC.

The chain couples TRBV7-8 to TRBJ1-5; a weak D match, TRBD1 (5 bases). The CDR3 is made up of 16 amino acids. Trimming stripped 3 bases from V and 0 bases from J, with 12 bases between. CDR1 SGHVS and CDR2 FQNEAQ come from the germline V gene. Here the CDR3 reads CASSLQTGYSNQPQHF. Written as DNA, the CDR3 is TGTGCCAGCAGCTTGCAAACAGGTTATAGCAATCAGCCCCAGCATTTT.

V gene TRBV5-4 combines with J gene TRBJ2-1, with TRBD2 matching over 10 bases. The CDR3 contains 16 residues. Germline lookup yields CDR1 SGHNT and CDR2 YYREEE (reference sequence). V dropped 7 bases and J dropped 0; count of bases not matched to a gene: 7. CDR3 nucleotides: TGTGCCAGCGGTACAGGACTAGCGGTCTCCTACAATGAGCAGTTCTTC. Encoded protein: CASGTGLAVSYNEQFF.